This T cell receptor beta chain emerged from a study of cytomegalovirus exposure and HLA in healthy donors. Concerning this clone: As yet, its antigen is unknown.

The primer mix had 60 Vbeta and 13 Jbeta primers. Clones were sequenced by immunoSEQ multiplex PCR, and TCRdb holds only the in-frame ones, with some missing. The table includes around 140,000 clones, around four fifths detected once. Study-level points and caveats: In a later analysis, a genetic analysis reported fewer productive-TCR N-insertions in an Asian-associated ancestry cluster than the cohort average. Researchers reported in a later analysis that a missense DCLRE1C variant was tied to TCR beta V- and J-gene trimming. In an earlier analysis, in 587 donors, most V segments appeared productive either ~90% or ~30% of the time.

This CDR3 region has 13 residues. Germline V gives CDR1 WSHSY, CDR2 SAAADI. The V end lost 8 bases, the J end lost 3 bases, and 11 bases lay between the germline ends. Material for sequencing was PBMCs. This clonotype was sampled from a man in his forties or fifties in good health and CMV-seronegative. The J gene is TRBJ1-5, the V gene TRBV10-2; D uncertain. The CDR3 spells CASRNSFNQPQHF. CDR3 nucleotides: TGCGCCAGCCGAAACAGCTTCAATCAGCCCCAGCATTTT.